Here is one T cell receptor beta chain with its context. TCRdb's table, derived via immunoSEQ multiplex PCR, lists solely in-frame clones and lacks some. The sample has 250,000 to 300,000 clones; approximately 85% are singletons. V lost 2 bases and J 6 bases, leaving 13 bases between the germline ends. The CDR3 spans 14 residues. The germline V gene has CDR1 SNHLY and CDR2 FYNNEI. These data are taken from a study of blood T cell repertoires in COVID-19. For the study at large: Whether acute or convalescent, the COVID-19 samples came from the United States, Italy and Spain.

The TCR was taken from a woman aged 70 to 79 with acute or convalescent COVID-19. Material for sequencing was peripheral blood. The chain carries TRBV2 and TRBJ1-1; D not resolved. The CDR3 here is CASSEYQRSAEAFF. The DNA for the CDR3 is TGTGCCAGCAGTGAATACCAGCGCTCCGCTGAAGCTTTCTTT.